The clone carrying this TCR delta chain was seen more than once but under ten times. The TCRdb protein comes from a much larger clone and disagrees with this DNA's translation at residue 10, likely due to a read error; the protein given here is derived from the DNA. TCRdb re-called the reads using CATT. The sample contains about 6,100 delta-chain clones, more than 1.5% of which appear only once. V was pared by 1 base and J by 0 bases, with 7 bases of the junction left unmatched. CDR3 length: 19 amino acids. Germline V lookup: CDR1 GEAIGNYY, CDR2 EKD. This sample is part of a study of gamma-delta chains in newborns, infants, children. Study as a whole: Microbial exposure reportedly drives polyclonal innate γδ T cell expansion after birth.

The source of this sequence is a child who was a newborn, infant or young child, either healthy, febrile or measles-vaccinated (not recorded which). V usage is TRDV2 and J usage is TRDJ3, with 8 bases lining up with TRDD3. Sequenced: blood. The CDR3 DNA is TGTGCCTGTGACACGATCCGGGGATACATCTCCTGGGACACCCGACAGATGTTTTTC. It encodes CACDTIRGYISWDTRQMFF.